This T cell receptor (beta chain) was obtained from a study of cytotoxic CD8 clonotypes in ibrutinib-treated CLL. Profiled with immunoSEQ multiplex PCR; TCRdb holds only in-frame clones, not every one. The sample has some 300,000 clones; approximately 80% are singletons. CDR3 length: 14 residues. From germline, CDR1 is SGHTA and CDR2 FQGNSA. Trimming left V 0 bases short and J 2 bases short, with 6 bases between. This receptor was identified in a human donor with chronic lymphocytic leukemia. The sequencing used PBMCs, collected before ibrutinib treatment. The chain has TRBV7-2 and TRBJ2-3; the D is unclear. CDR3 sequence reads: CASSLATATDTQYF. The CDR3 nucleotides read TGTGCCAGCAGCTTAGCTACGGCCACAGATACGCAGTATTTT. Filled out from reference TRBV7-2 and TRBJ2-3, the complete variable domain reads GAGVSQSPSNKVTEKGKDVELRCDPISGHTALYWYRQSLGQGLEFLIYFQGNSAPDKSGLPSDRFSAERTGGSVSTLTIQRTQQEDSAVYLCASSLATATDTQYFGPGTRLTVL.